These 21 T cell receptor beta chains were all obtained from the same sample, sequenced in a study of CD8 T cells in ankylosing spondylitis. Study-wide results and limits: Characteristic of ankylosing spondylitis blood, it appeared, was a TCR beta motif comprising several highly homologous variants.

These TCRs' antigens remain unknown. Via MiXCR, TCRdb re-called the 5' RACE reads, giving one row per CDR3 protein. The data show a few hundred thousand distinct CDR3 sequences, more than 15% seen once. Sequenced sample: blood, either unsorted or a sorted T cell fraction (not recorded which). The receptors shown here come from a male donor with ankylosing spondylitis.

The chain recombines TRBV27 with TRBJ2-7; a possible D gene is TRBD1 (6 bases). There are 15 residues in the CDR3. CDR1 is MNHEY, CDR2 SMNVEV, per germline (reference sequence). Trimming cost V 5 bases and J 2 bases, with 16 bases left between them. Here the CDR3 DNA reads TGTGCCAGCAGTCCCCAGGGGTCCCTTACCTACGAGCAGTACTTC. The encoded protein is CASSPQGSLTYEQYF.

The chain joins TRBV15 to TRBJ2-3, with 12 bases matching TRBD2. This CDR3 has 16 amino acids. V dropped 0 bases and J dropped 4; count of bases not matched to a gene: 2. CDR1 and CDR2 from the germline V gene are LNHNV and YYDKDF (reference sequence). This CDR3 is CATSRELAGGADTQYF. The CDR3 DNA sequence: TGTGCCACCAGCAGAGAACTAGCGGGGGGCGCAGATACGCAGTATTTT.

This rearrangement joins TRBV25-1 to TRBJ2-3; weak D call: TRBD2 (5 bases). Trimming took off 0 bases at V and 4 bases at J, with 14 bases between the two ends. Germline V gene sequence: CDR1 MGHDK, CDR2 SYGVNS. This CDR3 is built from 16 residues. CDR3 sequence: CASSEYMTRAADTQYF. DNA for the CDR3: TGTGCCAGCAGTGAATATATGACGAGGGCAGCAGATACGCAGTATTTT. Full variable domain (outside the CDR3, taken from reference TRBV25-1 and TRBJ2-3): EADIYQTPRYLVIGTGKKITLECSQTMGHDKMYWYQQDPGMELHLIHYSYGVNSTEKGDLSSESTVSRIRTEHFPLTLESARPSHTSQYLCASSEYMTRAADTQYFGPGTRLTVL.

This clonotype appeared a few times. CDR3 sequence (DNA): TGTGCCACCAGCCCACTCGCAGGGTCACCTAATGAAAAACTGTTTTTT. It is translated as CATSPLAGSPNEKLFF. The chain is built from TRBV15 and TRBJ1-4; tentative D call: TRBD1 (5 bases). V was pared by 5 bases and J by 3 bases, with 16 bases between. Looked up from germline, CDR1 is LNHNV and CDR2 is YYDKDF (reference sequence). The CDR3 consists of 16 residues. The entire variable domain, with the rest obtained from reference TRBV15 and TRBJ1-4, is as follows: DAMVIQNPRYQVTQFGKPVTLSCSQTLNHNVMYWYQQKSSQAPKLLFHYYDKDFNNEADTPDNFQSRRPNTSFCFLDIRSPGLGDTAMYLCATSPLAGSPNEKLFFGSGTQLSVL.

This rearrangement joins TRBV21-1 to TRBJ2-7; no DNA check was done on the table's D call, TRBD2. TRBV21-1 is classified as a pseudogene. The CDR3 spans 15 residues. CDR3 residues: CASSCATSGRSEQYF. The CDR3 DNA sequence: TGTGCCAGCAGCTGTGCAACTAGCGGGAGATCCGAGCAGTACTTC.

This clonotype came up many times. V is TRBV4-1 and J is TRBJ1-2; 11 bases are shared with TRBD1. CDR1 is MGHRA and CDR2 is YSYEKL in the germline V gene. CDR3 length: 18 amino acids. J gave up 0 bases and V 0 bases, and 6 bases lay outside the gene matches. Written as DNA, the CDR3 is TGCGCCAGCAGCCAAGACCGGACAGGGGGCGCGTCTAACTATGGCTACACCTTC. Amino acids: CASSQDRTGGASNYGYTF.

The sample holds one count of this clonotype. The chain employs TRBV7-8 and TRBJ2-2, with D perhaps assigned TRBD1 or TRBD2 (6 bases each). The CDR3 loop spans 15 amino acids. Looked up from germline, CDR1 is SGHVS and CDR2 is FQNEAQ. The V end was cut by 5 bases, the J end by 4 bases, with 14 bases between. The DNA for the CDR3 is TGTGCCAGCAGCACCGGGGGCGCGGGCACCGGGGAGCTGTTTTTT. Its translation is CASSTGGAGTGELFF.

J is TRBJ2-1 and V is TRBV30; a possible D gene is TRBD2 (6 bases). The CDR3 has 14 residues. Germline assignment: CDR1 GTSNPN and CDR2 SVGIG (reference sequence). V dropped 0 bases and J dropped 0 bases, with 6 bases sitting between them. The CDR3 sequence: CAWSVGSSYNEQFF. The CDR3 DNA follows: TGTGCCTGGAGTGTCGGGAGCTCCTACAATGAGCAGTTCTTC. Variable domain in full (rest from reference TRBV30 and TRBJ2-1): SQTIHQWPATLVQPVGSPLSLECTVEGTSNPNLYWYRQAAGRGLQLLFYSVGIGQISSEVPQNLSASRPQDRQFILSSKKLLLSDSGFYLCAWSVGSSYNEQFFGPGTRLTVL.

This clonotype was seen a few times. The DNA for the CDR3 is TGTGCCATCAGTGGCAGGCAGAATCAAGAGACCCAGTACTTC. It translates to CAISGRQNQETQYF. The rearrangement uses TRBV10-3 and TRBJ2-5, with D unresolved. CDR3 length equals 14 residues. The V end lost 4 bases, the J end lost 2 bases, and 11 bases lay between the germline ends. From germline, CDR1 is ENHRY and CDR2 SYGVKD.

This chain links TRBV4-2 with TRBJ1-6; a weak D match, TRBD1 (5 bases). The CDR3 loop spans 16 amino acids. V was pared by 0 bases and J by 5 bases, with 11 bases between. CDR1 is LGHNA, CDR2 YNFKEQ, per germline. Here the CDR3 DNA reads TGTGCCAGCAGCCAAGACCCCGGGACGGATAATTCACCCCTCCACTTT. Residues: CASSQDPGTDNSPLHF.

This clonotype was seen only a few times. The V gene is TRBV10-2, the J gene TRBJ1-1, with D perhaps TRBD1 (5 bases). CDR3 length equals 15 residues. V was trimmed by 0 bases and J by 2 bases, leaving 10 bases between them. Germline CDR1 reads WSHSY; CDR2 reads SAAADI. As DNA, the CDR3 is TGCGCCAGCAGTGAGTCGGCCGGGGCTAACACTGAAGCTTTCTTT. It codes for CASSESAGANTEAFF.

This clonotype came up a few times. V is TRBV5-1 and J is TRBJ2-2, with 7 bases lining up with TRBD1. The length of the CDR3 is 15 residues. Germline V gives CDR1 SGHRS, CDR2 YFSETQ. The J segment lost 1 base and the V segment lost 4 bases, leaving 4 bases of the junction unmatched. CDR3 in DNA: TGCGCCAGCAGCCCTCGGACAGGGAACACCGGGGAGCTGTTTTTT. Translated, it gives CASSPRTGNTGELFF.

The table lists this clonotype with many counts. The DNA of the CDR3 is TGTGCCACCGGCTCGGGGTACACTGAAGCTTTCTTT. Its translation: CATGSGYTEAFF. The rearrangement uses TRBV28 and TRBJ1-1; D gene ambiguous. CDR1 MDHEN and CDR2 SYDVKM come from the germline V gene. V was cut by 10 bases and J by 3 bases, with 12 bases left in between. This CDR3 is built from 12 residues.

In this sample, this clonotype turned up a few times. The chain is built from TRBV28 and TRBJ2-2, with 7 bases fitting TRBD2. The J segment lost 7 bases and the V segment lost 3 bases, leaving 14 bases of the junction unmatched. The CDR3 runs to 17 residues. The germline V gene has CDR1 MDHEN and CDR2 SYDVKM. The CDR3 DNA follows: TGTGCCAGCAGTTTGTTGGGCGGGGGTCCCCTTGACGGGGAGCTGTTTTTT. It translates to CASSLLGGGPLDGELFF.

This clonotype was found a few times. The chain combines TRBV4-2 with TRBJ2-6; 7 bases agree with TRBD1. The V gene's germline CDR1 is LGHNA and CDR2 YNFKEQ. The CDR3 is 16 residues long. V was pared by 3 bases and J by 3 bases, with 5 bases of the junction left unmatched. The DNA of the CDR3 is TGTGCCAGCAGCCAGCCACAGGGGAGTGGGGCCAACGTCCTGACTTTC. It encodes CASSQPQGSGANVLTF.

The genes are TRBV28 and TRBJ2-1; a weak D match, TRBD2 (6 bases). Trimming shortened V by 5 bases and J by 1 base, and 15 bases separated the two germline ends. This CDR3 is built from 16 residues. Germline V gene data show CDR1 as MDHEN and CDR2 as SYDVKM. The chain's CDR3 is CASSLQTSRSYNEQFF. The CDR3 DNA is TGTGCCAGCAGTCTCCAGACTAGTAGGTCCTACAATGAGCAGTTCTTC.

This clonotype has just a few counts. The V gene is TRBV9, the J gene TRBJ1-1, with 9 bases that match TRBD1. The germline V gene encodes CDR1 SGDLS and CDR2 YYNGEE. There are 16 residues in the CDR3. J gave up 1 base and V 3 bases, and 7 bases lay outside the gene matches. The CDR3 reads CASSAPQGAENTEAFF. CDR3 DNA: TGTGCCAGCAGCGCCCCACAGGGGGCGGAGAACACTGAAGCTTTCTTT.

This clonotype showed up just a few times. The chain recombines TRBV20-1 with TRBJ1-6; TRBD1 is a possible D gene (6 bases). Germline-derived CDR1 and CDR2 are DFQATT and SNEGSKA (reference sequence). Trimming pared 1 base from V and 5 bases from J, leaving 12 bases between. The CDR3 contains 15 residues. CDR3 region: CSARVGARDNSPLHF. CDR3 bases: TGCAGTGCTAGAGTGGGGGCGCGGGATAATTCACCCCTCCACTTT.

This clonotype was picked up a small number of times. The rearrangement uses TRBV7-8 and TRBJ1-6; D is possibly TRBD1 (6 bases). The germline V and J ends were trimmed by 5 bases and 8 bases, with 13 bases remaining between them. The CDR3 covers 14 residues. Germline-derived CDR1 and CDR2 are SGHVS and FQNEAQ. CDR3 protein: CASSAGQRDSPLHF. The CDR3 DNA follows: TGTGCCAGCAGCGCAGGACAGAGGGATTCACCCCTCCACTTT. Full variable domain (rest looked up from reference TRBV7-8 and TRBJ1-6): GAGVSQSPRYKVAKRGQDVALRCDPISGHVSLFWYQQALGQGPEFLTYFQNEAQLDKSGLPSDRFFAERPEGSVSTLKIQRTQQEDSAVYLCASSAGQRDSPLHFGNGTRLTVT.

J is TRBJ1-5 and V is TRBV15, with D possibly being TRBD1 (5 bases). Looked up from germline, CDR1 is LNHNV and CDR2 is YYDKDF (reference sequence). This CDR3 is built from 16 residues. V gave up 0 bases and J gave up 4 bases, with 13 bases separating them. The CDR3 region has the DNA TGTGCCACCAGCAGAGAGTATAGGGGCGGGAATCAGCCCCAGCATTTT. As protein: CATSREYRGGNQPQHF. Drawing the rest from reference TRBV15 and TRBJ1-5, the complete variable domain is DAMVIQNPRYQVTQFGKPVTLSCSQTLNHNVMYWYQQKSSQAPKLLFHYYDKDFNNEADTPDNFQSRRPNTSFCFLDIRSPGLGDTAMYLCATSREYRGGNQPQHFGDGTRLSIL.

This clonotype was counted only a few times. This chain links TRBV5-1 with TRBJ1-2; D ambiguous. The ends were cut back, 0 bases at V and 8 bases at J, with 11 bases in the middle. The CDR3 has 13 amino acids. Germline V CDR1 and CDR2: SGHRS, YFSETQ. The CDR3 coding sequence is TGCGCCAGCAGCTTGGTGGCCGAGGCGGGCTACACCTTC. Its protein is CASSLVAEAGYTF.